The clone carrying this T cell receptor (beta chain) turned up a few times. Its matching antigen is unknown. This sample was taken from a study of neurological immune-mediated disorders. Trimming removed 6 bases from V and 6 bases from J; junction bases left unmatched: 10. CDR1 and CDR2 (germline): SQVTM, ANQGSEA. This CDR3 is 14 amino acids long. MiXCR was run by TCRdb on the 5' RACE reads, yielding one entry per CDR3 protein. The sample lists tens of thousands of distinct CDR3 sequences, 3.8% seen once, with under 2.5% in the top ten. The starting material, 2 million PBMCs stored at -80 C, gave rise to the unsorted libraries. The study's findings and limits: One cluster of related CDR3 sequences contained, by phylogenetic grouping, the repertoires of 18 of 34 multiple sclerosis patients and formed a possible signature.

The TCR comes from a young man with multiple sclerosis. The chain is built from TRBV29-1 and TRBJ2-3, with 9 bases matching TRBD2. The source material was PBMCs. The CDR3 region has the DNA TGCAGCGTCCACCTCGGGCGGGGGGGTGATACGCAGTATTTT. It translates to CSVHLGRGGDTQYF.